These T cell receptor beta chains were read from a single sample in a study of shared clonotypes between healthy human individuals. Here immunoSEQ multiplex PCR was the method, and the copy in TCRdb shows in-frame clones only, minus some. Of 650,000 to 800,000 clones in the sample, 55% to 75% are singletons; the top ten hold under 2%. The sequencing input was memory CD4+ T cells sorted from blood. These receptor sequences come from a woman in her 30s in good health. Both conserved end residues are part of each CDR3. Each record gives: CDR3 protein, J gene, clone size, V gene. Clone size appears in some rows only: once, few, many, or a class for an expanded clone.

CDR3 protein: CASSLFWDSNQPQHF
J gene: TRBJ1-5
clone size: NA
V gene: TRBV7-2

CDR3 protein: CASSLEYLRTDTQYF
J gene: TRBJ2-3
clone size: few
V gene: TRBV7-2

CDR3 protein: CASSIGPISSSYEQYF
J gene: TRBJ2-7
clone size: NA
V gene: TRBV5-1

CDR3 protein: CASSLGSREKLFF
J gene: TRBJ1-4
clone size: NA
V gene: TRBV5-1

CDR3 protein: CASSLDSSGRNEQFF
J gene: TRBJ2-1
clone size: NA
V gene: TRBV11-2

CDR3 protein: CASSKTGVTYNEQFF
J gene: TRBJ2-1
clone size: NA
V gene: TRBV6-6

CDR3 protein: CSVARTGQGFYEQFF
J gene: TRBJ2-1
clone size: NA
V gene: TRBV29-1

CDR3 protein: CASSEGRWTEGYNEQFF
J gene: TRBJ2-1
clone size: few
V gene: TRBV6-1

CDR3 protein: CASSPVGKGNQPQHF
J gene: TRBJ1-5
clone size: NA
V gene: TRBV7-9

CDR3 protein: CASSFDRGEKLFF
J gene: TRBJ1-4
clone size: NA
V gene: TRBV7-2

CDR3 protein: CASSLLRTGGTAEQFF
J gene: TRBJ2-1
clone size: NA
V gene: TRBV7-9

CDR3 protein: CASSYKGGQTEAFF
J gene: TRBJ1-1
clone size: NA
V gene: TRBV6-5

CDR3 protein: CATSRDPEKIYEQYF
J gene: TRBJ2-7
clone size: NA
V gene: TRBV15

CDR3 protein: CASSLEKGRQYF
J gene: TRBJ2-7
clone size: NA
V gene: TRBV7-2

CDR3 protein: CASSFDRYSNQPQHF
J gene: TRBJ1-5
clone size: NA
V gene: TRBV28

CDR3 protein: CASSVAGLRTDTQYF
J gene: TRBJ2-3
clone size: NA
V gene: TRBV9

CDR3 protein: CASSFGDYYNEQFF
J gene: TRBJ2-1
clone size: once
V gene: TRBV5-1

CDR3 protein: CASSQQGAGEQYF
J gene: TRBJ2-7
clone size: NA
V gene: TRBV14

CDR3 protein: CASSQGNYGYTF
J gene: TRBJ1-2
clone size: NA
V gene: TRBV6-6

CDR3 protein: CASSVFAAGAQETQYF
J gene: TRBJ2-5
clone size: once
V gene: TRBV6-1

CDR3 protein: CASSLGDRDYEQYF
J gene: TRBJ2-7
clone size: once
V gene: TRBV11-2

CDR3 protein: CASTKGLAGGGDEQFF
J gene: TRBJ2-1
clone size: NA
V gene: TRBV19

CDR3 protein: CASSFHRDSEQFF
J gene: TRBJ2-1
clone size: few
V gene: TRBV7-9

CDR3 protein: CASSLFGGPNTEAFF
J gene: TRBJ1-1
clone size: NA
V gene: TRBV27

CDR3 protein: CASSYQLGSYEQYF
J gene: TRBJ2-7
clone size: NA
V gene: TRBV5-5

CDR3 protein: CASNRQPAGNTIYF
J gene: TRBJ1-3
clone size: NA
V gene: TRBV28

CDR3 protein: CASSRDRGYNEQFF
J gene: TRBJ2-1
clone size: NA
V gene: TRBV11-2

CDR3 protein: CASSQEIGQGQRAFF
J gene: TRBJ1-1
clone size: few
V gene: TRBV4-2

CDR3 protein: CASSLSSGSYNEQFF
J gene: TRBJ2-1
clone size: few
V gene: TRBV5-1

CDR3 protein: CASSPRVGPNYGYTF
J gene: TRBJ1-2
clone size: NA
V gene: TRBV28

CDR3 protein: CASSLSGRAYFF
J gene: TRBJ2-1
clone size: few
V gene: TRBV28

CDR3 protein: CASSPQGASNTGELFF
J gene: TRBJ2-2
clone size: NA
V gene: TRBV18

CDR3 protein: CASSSPGGYEQYF
J gene: TRBJ2-7
clone size: once
V gene: TRBV5-1

CDR3 protein: CASSIGRGPLTTEQFF
J gene: TRBJ2-1
clone size: NA
V gene: TRBV19

CDR3 protein: CASSLGGDTNQPQHF
J gene: TRBJ1-5
clone size: NA
V gene: TRBV7-9

CDR3 protein: CASSPQGYYGYTF
J gene: TRBJ1-2
clone size: NA
V gene: TRBV7-9

CDR3 protein: CASSLGVAGARGAKNIQYF
J gene: TRBJ2-4
clone size: once
V gene: TRBV7-8

CDR3 protein: CASSLGQAINQPQHF
J gene: TRBJ1-5
clone size: few
V gene: TRBV7-8

CDR3 protein: CASSPGRTGELFF
J gene: TRBJ2-2
clone size: NA
V gene: TRBV11-2

CDR3 protein: CASSEAGIHEQFF
J gene: TRBJ2-1
clone size: NA
V gene: TRBV6-1

CDR3 protein: CASSLASISPPYSNQPQHF
J gene: TRBJ1-5
clone size: NA
V gene: TRBV5-8

CDR3 protein: CASSLGLAEQETQYF
J gene: TRBJ2-5
clone size: NA
V gene: TRBV5-1

CDR3 protein: CASSRAGRETYEQYF
J gene: TRBJ2-7
clone size: NA
V gene: TRBV5-4

CDR3 protein: CAWSTSRGYGYTF
J gene: TRBJ1-2
clone size: NA
V gene: TRBV30

CDR3 protein: CASTTEETQYF
J gene: TRBJ2-5
clone size: NA
V gene: TRBV5-1